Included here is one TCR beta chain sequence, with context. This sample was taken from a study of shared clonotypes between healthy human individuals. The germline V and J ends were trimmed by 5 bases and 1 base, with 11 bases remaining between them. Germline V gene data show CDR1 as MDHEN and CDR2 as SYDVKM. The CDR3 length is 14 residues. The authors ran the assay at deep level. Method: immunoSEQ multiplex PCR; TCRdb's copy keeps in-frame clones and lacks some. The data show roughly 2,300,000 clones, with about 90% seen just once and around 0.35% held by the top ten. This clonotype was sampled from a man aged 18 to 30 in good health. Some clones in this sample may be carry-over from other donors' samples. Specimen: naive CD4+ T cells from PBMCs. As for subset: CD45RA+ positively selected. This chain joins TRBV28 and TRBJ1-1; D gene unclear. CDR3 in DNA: TGTGCCAGCAGTCTCCCCGCGGAGAACACTGAAGCTTTCTTT. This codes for CASSLPAENTEAFF.